In this sample, the clone carrying this T cell receptor beta chain turned up once. The target antigen is unknown. This entry is derived from a study of shared clonotypes between healthy human individuals. Findings of the study overall: Exclusively blood specimens were collected; tissue repertoires likely differ.

Trimming left V 0 bases short and J 9 bases short, with 11 bases between. Germline V lookup: CDR1 SGHNT, CDR2 YYREEE (reference sequence). The CDR3 is 13 residues long. Researchers divided each subset's genomic DNA evenly across several immunoSEQ plates. As handled by the study authors: ImmunoSEQ yielded junction-only sequences lacking quality scores, so filtering differed. Assay: immunoSEQ multiplex PCR; the TCRdb copy retains only in-frame clones and omits some. The DNA gave D and trimming, while V, J and clone size come from that table. Found here are 2 million to 3 million clones, 93% of them singletons; the top ten hold about 0.34%.

This receptor was identified in a man aged 18 to 29 in good health. Some clones in this sample may be carry-over from other donors' samples. Specimen: naive CD4+ T cells from PBMCs. The subset: CD45RA+ positively selected. The rearrangement uses TRBV5-4 and TRBJ2-3; D is undetermined. CDR3 nucleotides: TGTGCCAGCAGCTTGGATCCTTCACCCACGCAGTATTTT. This codes for CASSLDPSPTQYF. The complete variable domain, with remaining parts taken from reference TRBV5-4 and TRBJ2-3, reads ETGVTQSPTHLIKTRGQQVTLRCSSQSGHNTVSWYQQALGQGPQFIFQYYREEENGRGNFPPRFSGLQFPNYSSELNVNALELDDSALYLCASSLDPSPTQYFGPGTRLTVL.